These T cell receptor beta chains were read from a single sample in a study of CD8+CD57+ T cells in acquired aplastic anemia. Each CDR3 protein gets one entry after TCRdb re-called the reads with MiXCR. The repertoire consists of around 170,000 distinct CDR3 sequences, with around half occurring once and the leading ten covering 2.9%. Material: sorted CD4+, CD8+, or CD8+CD57+ T cells (not recorded which) from PBMCs. Source of these receptors: a human donor in good health. The conserved cysteine and the conserved F or W are not part of the CDR3 here.

>TRBJ2-7|TRBV10-3
AISSDGYEQY
>TRBJ2-1|TRBV6-4
ASSVLGVAAYNEQF
>TRBJ2-7|TRBV7-8
ASSLRQDEQY
>TRBJ1-6|TRBV20-1
SASRGGNSPLH
>TRBJ2-3|TRBV5-1
ASSFGLPSTDTQY
>TRBJ1-1|TRBV11-1
ASSRAAPNWGNTEAF
>TRBJ2-3|TRBV15
ATSRDRTSTDTQY
>TRBJ1-6|TRBV10-3
AISGRDRDNSPLH
>TRBJ2-3|TRBV20-1
SASTSGTTDTQY
>TRBJ2-5|TRBV5-6
ASSLPLGETQY
>TRBJ2-5|TRBV15
ATSQGRETQY
>TRBJ1-2|TRBV10-3
ATSELGYPAGGYT
>TRBJ1-6|TRBV7-2
ASSLLLNSPLH
>TRBJ1-1|TRBV10-3
AISDRIPEAF
>TRBJ2-5|TRBV5-1
ASSFLAGEETQY